The 27 T cell receptor beta chains below were found in one sample sequenced in a study of early T cells in non-severe SARS-CoV-2 infection. TCRdb reprocessed the 5' RACE reads via MiXCR and lists one record per CDR3 protein. There are 34,000 or so distinct CDR3 sequences in the sample; roughly 9.2% occur only once, and roughly 13% lies in the top ten. The sample consisted of whole blood. These receptors were collected from an adult who was a healthcare worker with PCR-confirmed SARS-CoV-2 infection or an uninfected control (not recorded which).

The V and J genes are TRBV29-1 and TRBJ2-7, with D possibly being TRBD2 (6 bases). CDR3 length equals 12 residues. Germline V gene data show CDR1 as SQVTM and CDR2 as ANQGSEA. V was pared by 4 bases and J by 7 bases, with 14 bases between. The CDR3 sequence: CSVVFGGWEQYF. The CDR3 DNA is TGCAGCGTTGTGTTCGGGGGTTGGGAGCAGTACTTC.

The chain joins TRBV29-1 to TRBJ2-2, with 8 nucleotides matching TRBD2. The junction had 5 bases not matched to a gene; V was cut back by 8 bases and J by 3 bases. The CDR3 spans 13 residues. Germline CDR1 and CDR2: SQVTM and ANQGSEA. CDR3 in DNA: TGCAGCTTTGGGCGGGGGGACACCGGGGAGCTGTTTTTT. Amino acid sequence: CSFGRGDTGELFF.

This clonotype was detected ten times or more. V and J are TRBV19 and TRBJ2-3, with 7 positions matching TRBD1. Germline CDR1 reads LNHDA; CDR2 reads SQIVND (reference sequence). Germline trimming cut 5 bases from V and 0 bases from J; bases unmatched to any gene: 2. This CDR3 is built from 14 residues. CDR3 DNA sequence: TGTGCCAGTAGTCGGGACAGAAGCACAGATACGCAGTATTTT. Encoded protein: CASSRDRSTDTQYF.

This clonotype was seen many times. The chain joins TRBV12-3 or TRBV12-4 to TRBJ1-6; TRBD1 matches at 9 bases. The V and J ends lost 5 bases and 7 bases, in that order; junction bases with no gene match: 9. There are 16 residues in the CDR3. CDR3 sequence reads: CASSLRQGVANSPLHF. CDR3 nucleotides: TGTGCCAGCAGTCTTAGACAGGGGGTGGCCAATTCACCCCTCCACTTT.

This clonotype was seen many times. The J gene is TRBJ2-2, the V gene TRBV12-3 or TRBV12-4; the D is unclear. V gave up 2 bases and J gave up 6 bases, with 4 bases separating them. This CDR3 has 12 amino acids. The CDR3 coding sequence is TGTGCCAGCAGTTTAACACCCGGGGAGCTGTTTTTT. Amino acid sequence: CASSLTPGELFF.

This clonotype appeared many times. The chain couples TRBV12-3 or TRBV12-4 to TRBJ1-5; D possibly corresponds to TRBD1 (5 bases). V shed 5 bases and J shed 3 bases, with 17 bases lying between them. The CDR3 length is 16 residues. The CDR3 sequence is CASSRRDSGNNQPQHF. The DNA for the CDR3 is TGTGCCAGCAGTCGACGGGACTCAGGAAACAATCAGCCCCAGCATTTT.

The sample holds many counts of this clonotype. The CDR3 nucleotides are TGTGCCTGGAGTGTAGTTTGGGGCCCTAACTATGGCTACACCTTC. Protein sequence: CAWSVVWGPNYGYTF. The rearrangement uses TRBV30 and TRBJ1-2; weak D call: TRBD1 (5 bases). Germline V lookup: CDR1 GTSNPN, CDR2 SVGIG (reference sequence). The CDR3 length is 15 residues. Trimming left V 0 bases short and J 0 bases short, with 11 bases between.

The V call is TRBV29-1, the J call TRBJ2-7, with D possibly being TRBD2 (5 bases). The V end lost 7 bases, the J end lost 4 bases, and 11 bases lay between the germline ends. The CDR3 is 11 residues long. The germline V gene encodes CDR1 SQVTM and CDR2 ANQGSEA. The CDR3 loop is CSGASGYEQYF. DNA of the CDR3: TGCAGCGGGGCGTCGGGGTACGAGCAGTACTTC.

The V call is TRBV24-1, the J call TRBJ2-1; 7 bases map to TRBD2. The CDR3 contains 14 residues. With 9 bases clipped from V and 7 bases from J, the junction kept 11 bases outside the gene matches. Germline V CDR1 and CDR2: KGHDR, SFDVKD. DNA for the CDR3: TGTGCCACCGGTCGGCTAGCGGAACCAAATGAGCAGTTCTTC. Its protein is CATGRLAEPNEQFF.

This clonotype has ten or more counts. The chain uses TRBV12-3 or TRBV12-4 and TRBJ1-4; no definite D call. V lost 9 bases and J 4 bases, leaving 24 bases between the germline ends. The CDR3 length is 17 residues. The CDR3 nucleotides are TGTGCCAGTTCGCCTGGAGCCGGGCCGGCCATTAATGAAAAACTGTTTTTT. It specifies CASSPGAGPAINEKLFF.

This clonotype occurred many times. The V call is TRBV20-1, the J call TRBJ2-5, with TRBD1 matching over 8 bases. V lost 4 bases to trimming and J lost 1 base; unmatched junction nucleotides: 5. CDR1 is DFQATT, CDR2 SNEGSKA, per germline (reference sequence). The CDR3 runs to 14 residues. CDR3 nucleotide sequence: TGCAGTGCTACGTGGACAGGGCCCCAAGAGACCCAGTACTTC. Translating gives CSATWTGPQETQYF.

This clonotype was counted at least ten times. This chain uses TRBV21-1 with TRBJ2-3. TRBV21-1 is labeled a pseudogene. There are 16 residues in the CDR3. The CDR3 region is CASSKDTPTNTDTQYF. The CDR3 coding sequence is TGTGCCAGCAGCAAAGACACACCTACCAACACAGATACGCAGTATTTT.

This clonotype has at least ten counts. The chain carries TRBV7-2 and TRBJ2-7, with TRBD1 matching over 7 bases. This CDR3 spans 16 amino acids. The V gene end was trimmed by 5 bases and the J gene end by 2 bases; junction bases not matched to a gene: 12. Germline lookup yields CDR1 SGHTA and CDR2 FQGNSA. The CDR3, as DNA: TGTGCCAGCAGCCAAGGGTCAGGGGGATCGACCTACGAGCAGTACTTC. Its translation is CASSQGSGGSTYEQYF.

This clonotype has ten or more counts. This sequence joins TRBV9 and TRBJ1-2; no reliable D call. Trimming left V 0 bases short and J 3 bases short, with 3 bases between. The CDR3 is 12 residues long. The germline CDR1 and CDR2 sequences are SGDLS and YYNGEE. DNA of the CDR3: TGTGCCAGCAGCGTAGTAGACTATGGCTACACCTTC. Translated: CASSVVDYGYTF.

This clonotype showed up many times. One end of the junction fails to match germline, which may point to a read error. This rearrangement joins TRBV6-1 to TRBJ1-6; maybe TRBD1 (6 bases). CDR1 and CDR2 from the germline V gene are MNHNS and SASEGT. The CDR3 spans 17 residues. In DNA, the CDR3 is TGTGCCAGCACCAAACAGGGTGGATCGTCCTATAATTCACCCCTCCATTTT. Its protein product is CASTKQGGSSYNSPLHF.

This clonotype was counted many times. The genes are TRBV6-5 and TRBJ1-5; perhaps TRBD1 as D (6 bases). The V gene's germline CDR1 is MNHEY and CDR2 SVGAGI. This CDR3 is built from 13 residues. Trimming cost V 6 bases and J 4 bases, with 10 bases left between them. The CDR3 reads CASRPQGNQPQHF. The CDR3 DNA is TGTGCCAGCAGGCCACAGGGAAATCAGCCCCAGCATTTT.

In this sample, this clonotype turned up many times. CDR3 coding DNA: TGCAGCGTTGCGGGGCGCTACGAGCAGTACTTC. Translation gives CSVAGRYEQYF. This chain uses TRBV29-1 with TRBJ2-7; D possibly uses TRBD1 or TRBD2 (5 bases each). From germline, CDR1 is SQVTM and CDR2 ANQGSEA. The CDR3 is 11 amino acids. With 4 bases removed from V and 3 bases from J, the gap between germline ends came to 7 bases.

This clonotype was detected many times. This chain connects TRBV7-2 to TRBJ1-1; D is possibly TRBD1 (5 bases). Germline CDR1 reads SGHTA; CDR2 reads FQGNSA. Trimming cost V 5 bases and J 8 bases, with 18 bases left between them. The CDR3 extends over 14 amino acids. The CDR3 is CASSRQRVVGEAFF. CDR3 DNA: TGTGCCAGCAGCCGACAGAGGGTGGTAGGGGAAGCTTTCTTT.

This chain links TRBV29-1 with TRBJ2-5, with TRBD2 matching over 10 bases. Germline lookup yields CDR1 SQVTM and CDR2 ANQGSEA. V shed 3 bases, J shed 1 base, and the junction held 2 bases outside the gene matches. The CDR3 is 14 amino acids. The CDR3 region has the DNA TGCAGCGTTGAGCAGCGGGGGGGCCAAGAGACCCAGTACTTC. Its translation is CSVEQRGGQETQYF.

This clonotype was counted at least ten times. The genes are TRBV7-2 and TRBJ2-3, with D perhaps given as TRBD1 or TRBD2 (6 bases each). The germline gives CDR1 SGHTA, CDR2 FQGNSA. V lost 3 bases and J lost 3, with 13 bases in between. This CDR3 is built from 15 residues. Here the CDR3 DNA reads TGTGCCAGCAGCTTTTGGCAGGGGAGGACAGATACGCAGTATTTT. Its translation is CASSFWQGRTDTQYF.

This clonotype was counted at least ten times. The chain recombines TRBV11-2 with TRBJ1-6; TRBD1 matches at 9 bases. The V gene end was trimmed by 3 bases and the J gene end by 10 bases; junction bases not matched to a gene: 7. The CDR3 is made up of 15 amino acids. CDR1 and CDR2 (germline): SGHAT, FQNNGV. CDR3 nucleotide sequence: TGTGCCAGCAGCTTGGGACAGGGTTATCGGTCACCCCTCCACTTT. It yields the protein CASSLGQGYRSPLHF.

This clonotype was detected many times. The chain carries TRBV2 and TRBJ2-3; D might be TRBD1 (5 bases). This CDR3 has 15 residues. Germline V gene sequence: CDR1 SNHLY, CDR2 FYNNEI. V was clipped by 7 bases and J by 6 bases, with 20 bases between them. The CDR3 DNA reads as TGTGCCAGCAAGGTGCAGGGTGGGGTAGGGGATACGCAGTATTTT. This codes for CASKVQGGVGDTQYF.

In this sample, this clonotype turned up a few times. The rearrangement joins TRBV12-3 or TRBV12-4 to TRBJ1-5, with 8 bases aligning to TRBD1. Trimming removed 4 bases from V and 6 bases from J; junction bases left unmatched: 5. The CDR3 loop spans 14 amino acids. CDR3 DNA: TGTGCCAGCAGTTCACGACAGGGGAGTCAGCCCCAGCATTTT. Translating it yields CASSSRQGSQPQHF.

This clonotype has at least ten counts. V is TRBV3-1 and J is TRBJ1-1; D remains ambiguous. Germline CDR1 is LGHDT and CDR2 is YNNKEL (reference sequence). This CDR3 region has 14 residues. The V gene lost 1 base and the J gene lost 0 bases, with 6 bases spanning the gap. The CDR3, as DNA: TGTGCCAGCAGCCAAGTTACAGTGAACACTGAAGCTTTCTTT. Amino acid sequence: CASSQVTVNTEAFF.

This clonotype was detected ten times or more. V gene TRBV20-1 combines with J gene TRBJ2-2; D may be TRBD2 (6 bases). Germline V gives CDR1 DFQATT, CDR2 SNEGSKA (reference sequence). CDR3 length equals 16 residues. The ends were cut back, 3 bases at V and 5 bases at J, with 19 bases in the middle. The CDR3 bases are TGCAGTGCTAGGGGTCCAAGGAGCGGGCTAACCGGGGAGCTGTTTTTT. Protein sequence: CSARGPRSGLTGELFF.

This clonotype was observed at least ten times. The chain recombines TRBV10-1 with TRBJ1-2; 8 positions match TRBD1. Per germline, CDR1 WNHNN and CDR2 SYGVQD (reference sequence). The CDR3 spans 16 residues. V lost 8 bases and J lost 4; bases outside the gene matches: 15. The CDR3: CASRDRKSGRAYGYTF. The CDR3 bases are TGCGCCAGCCGGGACAGGAAAAGTGGTCGGGCCTATGGCTACACCTTC.

This clonotype came up a few times. The chain has TRBV28 and TRBJ1-2; 8 nucleotides agree with TRBD1. This CDR3 has 12 residues. The trim removed 6 bases at V and 11 bases at J, leaving 8 bases unmatched. Germline CDR1 reads MDHEN; CDR2 reads SYDVKM. The chain's CDR3 is CASSLGQGRYTF. The DNA of the CDR3 is TGTGCCAGCAGCCTCGGACAGGGACGGTACACCTTC.